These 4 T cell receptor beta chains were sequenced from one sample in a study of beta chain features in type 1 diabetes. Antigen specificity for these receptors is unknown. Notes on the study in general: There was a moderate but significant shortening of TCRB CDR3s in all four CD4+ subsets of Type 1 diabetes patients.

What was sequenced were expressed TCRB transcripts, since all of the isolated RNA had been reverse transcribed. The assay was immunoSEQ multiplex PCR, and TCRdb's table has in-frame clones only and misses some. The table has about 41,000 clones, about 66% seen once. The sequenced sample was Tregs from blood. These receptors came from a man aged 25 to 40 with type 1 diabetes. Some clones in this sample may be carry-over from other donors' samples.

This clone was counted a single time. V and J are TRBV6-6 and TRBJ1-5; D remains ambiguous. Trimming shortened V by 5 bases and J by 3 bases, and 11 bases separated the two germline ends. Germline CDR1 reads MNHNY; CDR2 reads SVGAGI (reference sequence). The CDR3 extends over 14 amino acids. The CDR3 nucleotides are TGTGCCAGCAGTCGTAGTGAGGACAATCAGCCCCAGCATTTT. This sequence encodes CASSRSEDNQPQHF.

For the CDR3, the DNA is TGTGCCAGCAGCTTAGGACAACTTAACTATGGCTACACCTTC. Its translation is CASSLGQLNYGYTF. The V call is TRBV7-9, the J call TRBJ1-2; D not resolved. Germline V gene sequence: CDR1 SEHNR, CDR2 FQNEAQ (reference sequence). V was clipped by 1 base and J by 1 base, with 7 bases between them. There are 14 residues in the CDR3.

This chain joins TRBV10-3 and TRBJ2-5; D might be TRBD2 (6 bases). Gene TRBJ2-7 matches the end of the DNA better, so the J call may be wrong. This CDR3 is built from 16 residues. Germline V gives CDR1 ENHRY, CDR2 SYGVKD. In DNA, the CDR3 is TGTGCCATCAGTGATGCGGGGCATACAATCAGCTACGAGCAGTACTTC. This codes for CAISDAGHTISYEQYF.

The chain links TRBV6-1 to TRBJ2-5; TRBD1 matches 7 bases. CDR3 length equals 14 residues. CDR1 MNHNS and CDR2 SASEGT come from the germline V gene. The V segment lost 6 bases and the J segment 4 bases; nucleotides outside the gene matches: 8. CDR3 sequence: CASRPTGMGETQYF. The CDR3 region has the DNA TGTGCCAGCAGACCGACAGGGATGGGAGAGACCCAGTACTTC.